These T cell receptor beta chains were read from a single sample in a study of T cells in Graves' hyperthyroidism and ophthalmopathy. Each CDR3 protein is one row after TCRdb ran MiXCR on the multiplex PCR reads. The sample lists about 400,000 distinct CDR3 sequences, roughly 15% occurring once. The specimen sequenced was blood. These receptors were collected from a man younger than 35 with Graves' ophthalmopathy. Both conserved end residues are part of each CDR3. A D gene is named only where the DNA matches it firmly. Clone size is given for some rows only: seen once, a few or many times, or a class if the clone is expanded.

j_gene | abundance | v_gene | d_gene | CDR3nt | CDR3aa
TRBJ2-7 | few | TRBV5-1 | NA | TGCGCCAGCAGCCCAGCCCCGGAGGGGGCGCCCAACGAGCAGTACTTC | CASSPAPEGAPNEQYF
TRBJ1-2 | once | TRBV30 | NA | TGTGCCTGGAGTGTTGGGGTTTTAGGAGGCTACACCTTC | CAWSVGVLGGYTF
TRBJ1-6 | few | TRBV9 | NA | TGTGCCAGCAGCGTAGTAGGAGAGTGGCATTCACCCCTCCACTTT | CASSVVGEWHSPLHF
TRBJ2-7 | few | TRBV3-1 | TRBD2 | TGTGCCAGCAGTCAGACAAGCGGGGGGGGGACCTACGAGCAGTACTTC | CASSQTSGGGTYEQYF
TRBJ2-1 | many | TRBV18 | TRBD1 | TGTGCCAGCTCAACAGGACAGGGGATCGATGAGCAGTTCTTC | CASSTGQGIDEQFF
TRBJ1-5 | many | TRBV3-1 | TRBD1 | TGTGCCAGCAGCCAAGGCGGGACAGGGGGTCAGCCCCAGCATTTT | CASSQGGTGGQPQHF
TRBJ2-3 | many | TRBV9 | NA | TGTGCCAGCAGCGTAGTTGGGGGGCGAGCAGATACGCAGTATTTT | CASSVVGGRADTQYF
TRBJ2-7 | once | TRBV19 | NA | TGTGCCAGTAGTAAATCATCAGGCTACGAGCAGTACTTC | CASSKSSGYEQYF
TRBJ2-5 | many | TRBV4-1 | NA | TGCGCCAGCAGCCCAATTGGACAAAAGACCCAGTACTTC | CASSPIGQKTQYF
TRBJ2-7 | many | TRBV4-1 | NA | TGCGCCAGCAGCCGCACCGGAGCGGAGACCTACGAGCAGTACTTC | CASSRTGAETYEQYF
TRBJ2-3 | NA | TRBV11-2 | TRBD2 | TGTGCCAGCAGCTTGACTAGCGGGAGCTGGGGTACGCAGTATTTT | CASSLTSGSWGTQYF
TRBJ2-2 | NA | TRBV19 | TRBD2 | TGTGCCAGTAGCTATGCCCTGGCCGGGACTAGCGGGAGAAGGGAGCTGTTTTTT | CASSYALAGTSGRRELFF
TRBJ2-3 | many | TRBV3-1 | NA | TGTGCCAGCAGCCATGACACAGATACGCAGTATTTT | CASSHDTDTQYF
TRBJ2-7 | many | TRBV13 | TRBD1 | TGTGCCAGCAGCGACCGGGACAGAGCCTACGAGCAGTACTTC | CASSDRDRAYEQYF
TRBJ1-3 | few | TRBV20-1 | NA | TGCAGTGCCACCAAAGCGGGGCTAAACACCATATATTTT | CSATKAGLNTIYF
TRBJ1-2 | many | TRBV3-1 | NA | TGTGCCAGCAGCCAAGGGATCGTGGGCCACTATGGCTACACCTTC | CASSQGIVGHYGYTF
TRBJ2-3 | many | TRBV5-1 | TRBD2 | TGCGCCAGCAGCTCCTATAGCGGGTCGGGCGCCACAGATACGCAGTATTTT | CASSSYSGSGATDTQYF
TRBJ1-1 | NA | TRBV5-8 | TRBD1 | TGTGCCGGAGTACAGGGGGCCACGAGTGCTTTCTTT | CAGVQGATSAFF
TRBJ2-7 | NA | TRBV6-9 | NA | TGTGCCAGCGGGCGGCCTTCCTACGAGCAGTACTTC | CASGRPSYEQYF
TRBJ2-1 | many | TRBV4-1 | TRBD2 | TGCGCCAGCAGCTACCCCGGGACTAGCGACAATGAGCAGTTCTTC | CASSYPGTSDNEQFF
TRBJ2-2 | NA | TRBV14 | NA | TGTGCCAGCAGCCAGCTTAGTTTAACCGGGGAGCTGTTTTTT | CASSQLSLTGELFF
TRBJ2-7 | many | TRBV3-1 | TRBD2 | TGTGCCAGCAGCCAAGATCTAACTAGCGGCCACGAGCAGTACTTC | CASSQDLTSGHEQYF